This T cell receptor (beta chain) was recovered during a study of T cells in Graves' hyperthyroidism and ophthalmopathy (dated by TCRdb to the late 2010s). Regarding the research as a whole: Peripheral blood samples were taken at initial diagnosis, before any treatment was given. Whether ophthalmopathy could be predicted prospectively was tested in an independent validation cohort made up of 18 to 20 hyperthyroidism patients plus 17 patients who later progressed to ophthalmopathy. To identify distinguishing TCR V-J signatures, a discovery cohort of around 98 patients was used, comprising 43 with Graves' ophthalmopathy and roughly 60 with stable Graves' hyperthyroidism. In roughly six Graves' hyperthyroidism patients, the study also compared T-cell repertoires from thyroid tissue with T-cell repertoires from blood. The paper describes TCR Vbeta CDR3 sequencing of 135 peripheral blood samples, made up of about 41 ophthalmopathy patients, some 76 hyperthyroidism patients and about 17 progressor patients. Once sampling was done, hyperthyroidism patients were given methimazole at a starting dose of 30 mg daily, whereas ophthalmopathy patients were given high-dose intravenous methylprednisolone. The 95 to 100 discovery patients were randomly divided into training and test sets at a 7:3 ratio.

CDR3 length: 13 amino acids, cysteine to phenylalanine. Only the CDR3 DNA stays, 39 bases, in frame from base 1. The CDR1 and CDR2 encoded by the germline V gene are MDHEN and SYDVKM. The V and J ends are trimmed by 6 bases and 5 bases, leaving 14 bases between them. In the ophthalmopathy patients, disease was moderately to severely active, with a Clinical Activity Score of 3 or more, a NOSPECS grade of 4 or more, and a duration of less than 3 months. The study excluded patients with uncontrolled infections, other autoimmune diseases, pregnancy or lactation. Diagnoses were based on clinical symptoms, serum thyroxine and TRAb, thyroid ultrasound and orbital computed tomography. PBMCs were separated from over 9 ml of fresh peripheral blood using Ficoll-Paque density gradient centrifugation. Total RNA was extracted using Trizol reagent, and RNA quality was assessed on an Agilent 2100 Bioanalyzer. TCR beta CDR3 regions were amplified from RNA transcripts. The TCR CDR3 was subjected to a first round of RT-PCR using the HTBI primer set and the Qiagen OneStep RT-PCR kit. The libraries were constructed in a second round of multiplex PCR and then size-selected and purified. Sequencing of the libraries was done on an Illumina HiSeq2000 using paired-end 100 bp reads. The paper's processing steps were these. SOAPnuke was used to process the raw data, removing reads that contained adapters or uncalled bases, had a mean Phred below 15, or lacked an exact match to the constant primer or identifier. High-quality paired reads were merged using COPE v1.2.5, and each unique nucleotide sequence was defined as a clonotype. Clonotypes were aligned to IMGT TRBV, TRBD and TRBJ reference segments using MiTCR v1.1. The analysis was restricted to V-J combinations with a frequency above 0.0001, which together covered 99.2% of the repertoires. The TCS score was defined as the ratio of F50 (clonal expansion) to E x V (chaos), calculated using BLOSUM62-based TCRdist between CDR3 peptides within each V-J. Welch's t-statistics and random forest reduced 500 to 650 V-J features to roughly 13, which were used in a naive Bayes classifier (R e1071). TCRdb's own reprocessing of the public reads used fastp at Q25 and MiXCR and kept productive beta chains. Duplicate CDR3 protein sequences are folded into a single record with the most common DNA and genes. It is TCRdb's table, rather than the study itself, that gives the V and J calls and clone size. This sample comprises fewer than 700,000 distinct CDR3 sequences, roughly 17% of them detected only once. The ten largest clones capture under 20% of the sample.

The investigation overall reported the following: In validation, the model predicted progression to ophthalmopathy with 55% to 71% sensitivity and around 72% specificity, a median of 6.5 months before onset. No statistical method was used to fix the sample size in advance, and group allocation was not hidden from the investigators. Blood samples also contained most of the expanded thyroid clonotypes (frequency above 0.001), which suggests that blood repertoires may reflect thyroid immune responses. In cross-validation, a model built on a 13 V-J signature told ophthalmopathy apart from stable hyperthyroidism with approximately 90% sensitivity and roughly 83% specificity, and in testing the same model reached 80%/75%.

Comment on this clonotype: Its antigen remains undetermined. One base away there is no much larger clone; base qualities are not given.

The chain is encoded by TRBV28 joined to TRBJ2-7, with no reliable assignment of the D segment. What was sequenced was blood. This TCR derives from a woman younger than 35 with Graves' ophthalmopathy. This receptor carries the CDR3 CASSPPVENEQYF. The DNA is TGTGCCAGCAGCCCCCCTGTTGAAAACGAGCAGTACTTC.